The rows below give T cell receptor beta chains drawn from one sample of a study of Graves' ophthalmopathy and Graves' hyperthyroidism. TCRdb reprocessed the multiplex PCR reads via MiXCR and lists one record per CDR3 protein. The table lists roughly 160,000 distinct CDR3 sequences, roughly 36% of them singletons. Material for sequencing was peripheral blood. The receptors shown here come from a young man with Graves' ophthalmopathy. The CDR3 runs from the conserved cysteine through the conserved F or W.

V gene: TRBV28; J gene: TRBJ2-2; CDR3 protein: CASTTAGASTGELFF
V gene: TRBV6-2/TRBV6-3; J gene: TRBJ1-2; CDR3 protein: CASRVGEYGYTF
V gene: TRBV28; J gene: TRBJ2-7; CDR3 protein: CASSFRDRVFEQYF
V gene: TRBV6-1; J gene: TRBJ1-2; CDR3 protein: CASSEQGDYGYTF
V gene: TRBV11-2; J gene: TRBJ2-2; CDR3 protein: CASSPRGPGELFF
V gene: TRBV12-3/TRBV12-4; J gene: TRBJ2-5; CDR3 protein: CASSFAGWETQYF
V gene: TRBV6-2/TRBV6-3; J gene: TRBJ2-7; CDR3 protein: CASSLASTEQYF
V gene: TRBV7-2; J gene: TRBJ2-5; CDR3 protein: CASSLAQDLRETQYF
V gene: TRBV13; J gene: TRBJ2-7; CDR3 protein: CASSFYQGSYEQYF
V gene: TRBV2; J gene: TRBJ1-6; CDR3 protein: CASSNTGGLGRSPLHF
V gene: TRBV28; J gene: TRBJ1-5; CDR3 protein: CASSPTGYSQPQHF
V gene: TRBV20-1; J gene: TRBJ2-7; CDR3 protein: CSARDRDRVSYEQYF
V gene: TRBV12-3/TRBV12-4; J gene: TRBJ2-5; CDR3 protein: CASSRRRGQETQYF
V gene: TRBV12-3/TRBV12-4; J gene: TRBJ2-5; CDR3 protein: CASSTARVGTQYF
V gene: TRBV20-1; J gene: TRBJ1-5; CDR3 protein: CSAREGVFTNQPQHF
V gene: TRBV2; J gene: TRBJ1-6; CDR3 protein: CASSVSYSPLHF
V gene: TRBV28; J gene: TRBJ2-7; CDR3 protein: CASSLVGGYEQYF
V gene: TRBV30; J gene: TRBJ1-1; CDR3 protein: CAWGTSEAFF
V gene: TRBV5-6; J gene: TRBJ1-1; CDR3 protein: CASSLGPRTDNTEAFF
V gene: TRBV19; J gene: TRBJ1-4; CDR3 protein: CASSPRVMATNEKLFF
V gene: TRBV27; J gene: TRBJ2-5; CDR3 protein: CASSSRKGETQYF
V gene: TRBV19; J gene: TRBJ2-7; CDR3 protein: CASSKKTSGSSYEQYF
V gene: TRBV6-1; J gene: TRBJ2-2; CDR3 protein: CASKGTRANTGELFF
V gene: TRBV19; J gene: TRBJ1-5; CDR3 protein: CASSWPGQPQHF
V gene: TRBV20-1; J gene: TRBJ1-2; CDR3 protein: CSASAEIYGYTF
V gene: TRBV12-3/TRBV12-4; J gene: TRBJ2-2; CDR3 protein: CASSLGGGELFF
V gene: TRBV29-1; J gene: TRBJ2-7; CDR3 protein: CSVVPGQSSYEQYF
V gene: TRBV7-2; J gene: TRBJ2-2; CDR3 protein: CASSLVGTQTGELFF
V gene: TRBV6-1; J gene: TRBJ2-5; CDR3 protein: CASSEGQGAETQYF
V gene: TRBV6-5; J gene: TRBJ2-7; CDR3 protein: CASSFQGSYEQYF
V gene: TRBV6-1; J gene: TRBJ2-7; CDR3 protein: CASSAGTSGTYEQYF
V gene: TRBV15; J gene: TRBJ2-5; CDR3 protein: CATSRGMPTGGDMTQYF
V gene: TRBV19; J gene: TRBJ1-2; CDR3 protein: CASSMDRVDRSYGYTF
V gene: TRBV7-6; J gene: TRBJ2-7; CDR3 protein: CASSRGRQATYEQYF
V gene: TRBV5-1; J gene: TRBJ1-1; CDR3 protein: CASSLEDWAVAEAFF
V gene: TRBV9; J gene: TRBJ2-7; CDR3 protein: CASSVEGNGGEQYF
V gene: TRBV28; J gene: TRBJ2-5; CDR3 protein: CASSIRQGRQETQYF
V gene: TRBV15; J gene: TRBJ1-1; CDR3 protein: CATSRGTGTEAFF
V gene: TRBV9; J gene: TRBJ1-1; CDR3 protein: CASSVAVGGTEAFF
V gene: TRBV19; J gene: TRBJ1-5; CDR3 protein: CASSPDRDSNQPQHF
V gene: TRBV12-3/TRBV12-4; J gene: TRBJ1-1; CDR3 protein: CASSSAGTTEAFF
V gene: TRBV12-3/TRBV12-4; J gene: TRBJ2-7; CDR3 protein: CASTPMYGEQYF
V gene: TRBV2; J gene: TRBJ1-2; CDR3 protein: CASTPRLGNYGYTF
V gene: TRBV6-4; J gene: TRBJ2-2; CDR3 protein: CASSDLAGDTNTGELFF
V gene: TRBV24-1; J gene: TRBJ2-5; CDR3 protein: CATSESAGGQETQYF
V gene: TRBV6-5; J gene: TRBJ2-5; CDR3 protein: CASSNRLAVQYF
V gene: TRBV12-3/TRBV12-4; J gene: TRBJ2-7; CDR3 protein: CASSRGTEQYF
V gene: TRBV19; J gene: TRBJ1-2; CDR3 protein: CASSYRDRDYDGYTF
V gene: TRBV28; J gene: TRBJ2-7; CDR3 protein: CASSYTGGVYYEQYF
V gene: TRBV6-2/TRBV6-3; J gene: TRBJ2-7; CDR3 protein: CATAPSNTRQYF
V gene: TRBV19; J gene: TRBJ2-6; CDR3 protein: CASSSHRGGANVLTF
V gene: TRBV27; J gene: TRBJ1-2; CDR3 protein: CASSLSGTGGGYTF
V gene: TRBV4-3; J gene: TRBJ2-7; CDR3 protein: CASSQAMTGYEQYF
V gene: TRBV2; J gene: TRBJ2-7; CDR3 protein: CASSLAEQYF
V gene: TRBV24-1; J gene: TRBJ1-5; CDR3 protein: CATSASDGSNQPQHF
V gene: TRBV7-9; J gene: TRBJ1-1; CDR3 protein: CAWSLQGGAEAFF
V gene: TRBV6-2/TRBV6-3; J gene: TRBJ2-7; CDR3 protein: CASSLTLWREQYF
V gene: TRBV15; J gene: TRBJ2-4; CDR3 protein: CATSIGRANIQYF
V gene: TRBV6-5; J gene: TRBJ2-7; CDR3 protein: CASTRNRYYEQYF
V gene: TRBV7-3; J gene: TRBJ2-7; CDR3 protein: CASSLGSTGQQYF